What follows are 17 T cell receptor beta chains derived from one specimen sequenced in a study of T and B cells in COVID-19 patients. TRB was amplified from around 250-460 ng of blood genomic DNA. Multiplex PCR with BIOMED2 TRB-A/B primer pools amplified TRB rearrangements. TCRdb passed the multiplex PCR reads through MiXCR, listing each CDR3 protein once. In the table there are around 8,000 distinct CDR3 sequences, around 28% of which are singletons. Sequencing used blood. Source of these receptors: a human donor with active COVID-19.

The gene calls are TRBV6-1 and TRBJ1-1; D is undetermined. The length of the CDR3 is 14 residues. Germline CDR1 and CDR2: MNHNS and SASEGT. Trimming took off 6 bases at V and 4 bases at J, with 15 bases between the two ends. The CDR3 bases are TGTGCCAGCAGGCTGGGCGTTTGGAGCACTGAAGCTTTCTTT. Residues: CASRLGVWSTEAFF.

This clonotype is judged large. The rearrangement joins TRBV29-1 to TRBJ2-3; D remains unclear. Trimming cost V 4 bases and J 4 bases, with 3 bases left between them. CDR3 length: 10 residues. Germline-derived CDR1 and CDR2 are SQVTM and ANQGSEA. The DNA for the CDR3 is TGCAGCGTTGGGGCAGATACGCAGTATTTT. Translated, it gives CSVGADTQYF.

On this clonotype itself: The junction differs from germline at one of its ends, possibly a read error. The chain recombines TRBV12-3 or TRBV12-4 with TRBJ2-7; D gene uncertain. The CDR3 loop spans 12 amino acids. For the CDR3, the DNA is TGTGCCGGCAGTTTACGTACAAGCGAGCAGTACTTC. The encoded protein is CAGSLRTSEQYF.

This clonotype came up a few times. For the CDR3, the DNA is TGTGCCAGCAGTGACTGGCTTAGCGGGGACTACAATGAGCAGTTCTTC. Encoded protein: CASSDWLSGDYNEQFF. The gene calls are TRBV6-4 and TRBJ2-1, with 8 positions matching TRBD2. The germline V gene encodes CDR1 MRHNA and CDR2 SNTAGT. The CDR3 loop spans 16 amino acids. V trimming: 1 base; J trimming: 3 bases; junction bases outside the gene matches: 5.

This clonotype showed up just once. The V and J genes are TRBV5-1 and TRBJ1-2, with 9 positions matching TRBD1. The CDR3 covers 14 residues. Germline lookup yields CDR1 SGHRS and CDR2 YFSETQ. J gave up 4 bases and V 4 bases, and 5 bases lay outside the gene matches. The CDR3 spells CASSPGQGPYGYTF. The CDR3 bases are TGCGCCAGCAGCCCGGGACAGGGTCCCTATGGCTACACCTTC.

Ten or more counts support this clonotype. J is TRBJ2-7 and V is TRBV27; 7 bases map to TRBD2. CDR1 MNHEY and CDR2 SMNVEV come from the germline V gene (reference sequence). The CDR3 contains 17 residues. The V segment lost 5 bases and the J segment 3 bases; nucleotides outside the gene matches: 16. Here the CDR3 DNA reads TGTGCCAGCAGTATTGCACGCGGGGGACCGACTTTCTACGAGCAGTACTTC. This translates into CASSIARGGPTFYEQYF.

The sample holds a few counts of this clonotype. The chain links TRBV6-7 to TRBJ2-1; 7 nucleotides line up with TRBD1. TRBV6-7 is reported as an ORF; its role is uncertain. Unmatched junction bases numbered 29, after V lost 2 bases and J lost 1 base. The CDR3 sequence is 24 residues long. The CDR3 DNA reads TGTGCCAGCAGTTACCCTCCGGGACAGTGGCGAGTAGGGTGCCCGAAGACTTCCTACAATGAGCAGTTCTTC. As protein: CASSYPPGQWRVGCPKTSYNEQFF.

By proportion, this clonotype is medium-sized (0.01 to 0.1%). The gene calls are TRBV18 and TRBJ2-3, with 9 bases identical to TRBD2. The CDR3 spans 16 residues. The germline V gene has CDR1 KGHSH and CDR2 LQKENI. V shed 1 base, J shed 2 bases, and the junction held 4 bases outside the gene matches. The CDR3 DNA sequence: TGTGCCAGCTCACCACTGGTAGCGGGAGACACAGATACGCAGTATTTT. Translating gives CASSPLVAGDTDTQYF.

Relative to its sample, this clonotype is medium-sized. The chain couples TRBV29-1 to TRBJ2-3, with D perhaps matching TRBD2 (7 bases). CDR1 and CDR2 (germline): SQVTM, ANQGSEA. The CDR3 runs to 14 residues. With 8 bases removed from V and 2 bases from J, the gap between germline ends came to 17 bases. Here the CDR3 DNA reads TGCAGCTCGGGGGGCCGACTACTCACAGATACGCAGTATTTT. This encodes CSSGGRLLTDTQYF.

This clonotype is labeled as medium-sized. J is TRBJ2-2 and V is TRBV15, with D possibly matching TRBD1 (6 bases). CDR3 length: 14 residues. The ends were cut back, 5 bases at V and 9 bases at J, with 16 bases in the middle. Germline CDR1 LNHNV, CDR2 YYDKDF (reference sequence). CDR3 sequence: CATSVRTVERELFF. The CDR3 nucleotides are TGTGCCACCAGCGTTCGGACAGTCGAGAGGGAGCTGTTTTTT.

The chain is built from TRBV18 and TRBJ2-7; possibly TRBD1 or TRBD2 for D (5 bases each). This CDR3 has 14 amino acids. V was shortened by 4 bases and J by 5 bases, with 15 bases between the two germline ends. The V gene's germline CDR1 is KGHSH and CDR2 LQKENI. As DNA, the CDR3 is TGTGCCAGCTCACTCCCGGGACCGTCCGACGAGCAGTACTTC. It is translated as CASSLPGPSDEQYF.

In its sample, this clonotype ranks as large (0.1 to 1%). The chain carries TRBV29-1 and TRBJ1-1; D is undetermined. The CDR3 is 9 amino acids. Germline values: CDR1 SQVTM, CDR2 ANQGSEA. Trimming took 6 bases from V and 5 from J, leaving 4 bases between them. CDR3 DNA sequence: TGCAGCGTGGGGACTGAAGCTTTCTTT. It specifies CSVGTEAFF.

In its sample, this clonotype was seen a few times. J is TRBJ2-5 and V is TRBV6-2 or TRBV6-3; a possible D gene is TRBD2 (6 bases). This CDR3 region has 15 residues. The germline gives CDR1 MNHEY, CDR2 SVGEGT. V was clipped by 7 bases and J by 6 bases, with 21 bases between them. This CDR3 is CASNYWAAGRKTQYF. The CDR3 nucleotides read TGTGCCAGCAACTACTGGGCGGCAGGGAGGAAGACCCAGTACTTC.

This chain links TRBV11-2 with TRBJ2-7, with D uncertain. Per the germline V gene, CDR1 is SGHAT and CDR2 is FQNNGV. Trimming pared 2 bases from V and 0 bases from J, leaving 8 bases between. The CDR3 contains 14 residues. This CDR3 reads CASSLIQHSYEQYF. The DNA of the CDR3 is TGTGCCAGCAGCTTAATACAGCACTCCTACGAGCAGTACTTC.

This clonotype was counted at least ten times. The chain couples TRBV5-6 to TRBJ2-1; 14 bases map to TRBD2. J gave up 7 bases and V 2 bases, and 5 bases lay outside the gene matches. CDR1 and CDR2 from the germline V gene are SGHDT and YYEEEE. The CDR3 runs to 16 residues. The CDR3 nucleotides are TGTGCCAGCAGCTTCGGACTAGCGGGAGGTGAGAATGAGCAGTTCTTC. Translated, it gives CASSFGLAGGENEQFF.

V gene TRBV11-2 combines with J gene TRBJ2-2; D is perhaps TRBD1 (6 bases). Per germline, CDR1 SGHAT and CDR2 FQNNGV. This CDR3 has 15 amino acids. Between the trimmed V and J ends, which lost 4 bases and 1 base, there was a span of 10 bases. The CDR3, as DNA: TGTGCCAGCAGCTCAGGGGCGGGGAACACCGGGGAGCTGTTTTTT. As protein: CASSSGAGNTGELFF. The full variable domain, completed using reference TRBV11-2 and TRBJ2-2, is EAGVAQSPRYKIIEKRQSVAFWCNPISGHATLYWYQQILGQGPKLLIQFQNNGVVDDSQLPKDRFSAERLKGVDSTLKIQPAKLEDSAVYLCASSSGAGNTGELFFGEGSRLTVL.

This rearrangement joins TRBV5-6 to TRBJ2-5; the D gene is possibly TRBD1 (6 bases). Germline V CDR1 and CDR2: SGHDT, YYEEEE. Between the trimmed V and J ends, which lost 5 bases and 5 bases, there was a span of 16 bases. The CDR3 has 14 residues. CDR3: CASSLYRVSETQYF. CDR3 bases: TGTGCCAGCAGTCTCTACAGGGTCTCGGAGACCCAGTACTTC.